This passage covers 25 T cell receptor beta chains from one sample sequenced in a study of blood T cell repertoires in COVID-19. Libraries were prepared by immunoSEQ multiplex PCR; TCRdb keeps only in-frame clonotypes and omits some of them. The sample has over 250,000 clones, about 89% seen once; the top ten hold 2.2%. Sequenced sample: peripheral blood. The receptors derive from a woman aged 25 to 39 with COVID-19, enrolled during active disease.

CDR3 sequence reads: CASSQEPLAVVGEQYF. Written as DNA, the CDR3 is TGCGCCAGCAGCCAAGAACCCCTAGCGGTCGTGGGCGAGCAGTACTTC. The gene calls are TRBV4-1 and TRBJ2-7, with 7 bases identical to TRBD2. Germline V gives CDR1 MGHRA, CDR2 YSYEKL. With 0 bases clipped from V and 6 bases from J, the junction kept 11 bases outside the gene matches. The CDR3 is 16 amino acids.

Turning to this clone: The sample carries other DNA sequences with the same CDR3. The DNA for the CDR3 is TGTGCCAGTAGTAAGGGACAGCTTAATGAAAAACTGTTTTTT. Protein sequence: CASSKGQLNEKLFF. The chain uses TRBV19 and TRBJ1-4; 7 nucleotides match TRBD1. Unmatched junction bases numbered 3, after V lost 4 bases and J lost 4 bases. Germline CDR1 LNHDA, CDR2 SQIVND (reference sequence). The CDR3 has 14 residues.

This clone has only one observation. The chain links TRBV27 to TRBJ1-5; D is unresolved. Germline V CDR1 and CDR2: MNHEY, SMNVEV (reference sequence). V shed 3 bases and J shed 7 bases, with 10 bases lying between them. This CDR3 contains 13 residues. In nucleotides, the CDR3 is TGTGCCAGCAGTTTGGACTCCTGGCAGCCCCAGCATTTT. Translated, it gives CASSLDSWQPQHF.

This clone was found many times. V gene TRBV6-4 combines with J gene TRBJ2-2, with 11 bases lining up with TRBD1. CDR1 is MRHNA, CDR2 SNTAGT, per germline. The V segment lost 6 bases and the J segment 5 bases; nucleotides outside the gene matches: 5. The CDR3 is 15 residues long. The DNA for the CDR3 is TGTGCCAGCAGACCGGGACAGGGGGATACCGGGGAGCTGTTTTTT. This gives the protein CASRPGQGDTGELFF.

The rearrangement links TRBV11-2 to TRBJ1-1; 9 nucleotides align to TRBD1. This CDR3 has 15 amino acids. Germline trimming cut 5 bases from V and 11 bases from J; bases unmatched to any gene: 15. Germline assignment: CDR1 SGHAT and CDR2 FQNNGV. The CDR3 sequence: CASSPGTGIARTAFF. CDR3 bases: TGTGCCAGCAGCCCGGGGACAGGGATTGCCCGTACGGCTTTCTTT.

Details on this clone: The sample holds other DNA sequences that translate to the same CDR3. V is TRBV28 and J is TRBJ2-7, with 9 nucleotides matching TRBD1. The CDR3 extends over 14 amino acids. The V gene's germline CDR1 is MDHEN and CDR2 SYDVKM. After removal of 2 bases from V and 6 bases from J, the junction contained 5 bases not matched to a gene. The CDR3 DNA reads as TGTGCCAGCAGTTTACTACAGGGGGCCGGCGAGCAGTACTTC. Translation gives CASSLLQGAGEQYF.

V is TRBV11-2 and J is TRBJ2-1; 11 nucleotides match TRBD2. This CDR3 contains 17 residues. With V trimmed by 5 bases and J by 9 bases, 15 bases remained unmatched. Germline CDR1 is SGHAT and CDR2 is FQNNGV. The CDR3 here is CASSVSSGRFFFGEQFF. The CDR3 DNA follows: TGTGCCAGCAGCGTGTCTAGCGGGAGGTTTTTTTTCGGTGAGCAGTTCTTC.

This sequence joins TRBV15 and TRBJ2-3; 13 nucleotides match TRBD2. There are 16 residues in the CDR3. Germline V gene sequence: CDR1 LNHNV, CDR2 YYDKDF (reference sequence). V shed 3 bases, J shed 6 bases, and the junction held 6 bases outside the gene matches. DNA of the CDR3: TGTGCCACCAGCAGGACCGGACTAGCGGGGGCCGATACGCAGTATTTT. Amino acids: CATSRTGLAGADTQYF.

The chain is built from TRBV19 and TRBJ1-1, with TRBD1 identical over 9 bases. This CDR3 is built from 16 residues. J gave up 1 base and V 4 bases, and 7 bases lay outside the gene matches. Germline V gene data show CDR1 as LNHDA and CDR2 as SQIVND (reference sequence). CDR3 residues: CASSRLLGQGNTEAFF. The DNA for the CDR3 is TGTGCCAGTAGTAGACTATTGGGACAGGGGAACACTGAAGCTTTCTTT. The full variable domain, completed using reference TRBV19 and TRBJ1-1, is DGGITQSPKYLFRKEGQNVTLSCEQNLNHDAMYWYRQDPGQGLRLIYYSQIVNDFQKGDIAEGYSVSREKKESFPLTVTSAQKNPTAFYLCASSRLLGQGNTEAFFGQGTRLTVV.

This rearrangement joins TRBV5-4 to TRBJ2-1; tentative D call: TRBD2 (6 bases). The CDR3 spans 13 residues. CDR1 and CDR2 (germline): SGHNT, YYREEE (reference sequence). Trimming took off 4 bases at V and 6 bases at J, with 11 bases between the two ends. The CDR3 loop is CASSRAGGNEQFF. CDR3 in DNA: TGTGCCAGCAGCCGAGCCGGGGGCAATGAGCAGTTCTTC.

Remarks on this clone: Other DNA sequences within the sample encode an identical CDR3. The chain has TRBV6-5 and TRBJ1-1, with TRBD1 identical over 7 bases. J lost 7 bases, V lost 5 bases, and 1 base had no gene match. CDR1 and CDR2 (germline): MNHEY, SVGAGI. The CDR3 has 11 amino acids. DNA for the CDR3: TGTGCCAGCAGTAGGGACAGTGAAGCTTTCTTT. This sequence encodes CASSRDSEAFF.

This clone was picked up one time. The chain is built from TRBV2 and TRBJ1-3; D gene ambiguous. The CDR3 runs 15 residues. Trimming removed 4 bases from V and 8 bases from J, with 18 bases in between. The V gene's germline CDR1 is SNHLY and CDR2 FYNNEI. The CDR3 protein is CASSGTPPGGDTIYF. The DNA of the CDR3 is TGTGCCAGCAGTGGAACACCTCCGGGAGGTGACACCATATATTTT.

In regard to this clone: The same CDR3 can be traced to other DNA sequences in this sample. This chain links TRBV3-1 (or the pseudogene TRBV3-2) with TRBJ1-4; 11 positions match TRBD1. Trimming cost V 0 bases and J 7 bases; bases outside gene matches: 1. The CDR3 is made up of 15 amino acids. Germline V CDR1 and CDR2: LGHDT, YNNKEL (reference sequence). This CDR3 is CASSQDGTGGEKLFF. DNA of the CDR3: TGTGCCAGCAGCCAAGATGGGACAGGGGGTGAAAAACTGTTTTTT.

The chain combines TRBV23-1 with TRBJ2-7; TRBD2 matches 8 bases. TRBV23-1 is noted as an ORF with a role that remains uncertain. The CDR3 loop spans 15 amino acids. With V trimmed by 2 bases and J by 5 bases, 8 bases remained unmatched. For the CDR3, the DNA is TGCGCCAGCAGTCAAGGCTGGCGGGAGGTTCACGAGCAGTACTTC. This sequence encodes CASSQGWREVHEQYF.

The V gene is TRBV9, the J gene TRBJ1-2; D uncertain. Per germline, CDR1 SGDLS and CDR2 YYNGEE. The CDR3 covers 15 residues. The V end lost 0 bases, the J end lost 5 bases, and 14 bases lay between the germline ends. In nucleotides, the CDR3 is TGTGCCAGCAGCGTAGGAATGGGAGCTGGATATGGCTACACCTTC. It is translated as CASSVGMGAGYGYTF.

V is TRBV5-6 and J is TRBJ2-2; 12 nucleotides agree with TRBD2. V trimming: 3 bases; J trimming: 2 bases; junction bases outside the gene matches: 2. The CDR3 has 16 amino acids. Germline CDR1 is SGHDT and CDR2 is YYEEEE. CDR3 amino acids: CASSSGLAGNTGELFF. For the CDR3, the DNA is TGTGCCAGCAGCTCGGGACTAGCGGGCAACACCGGGGAGCTGTTTTTT.

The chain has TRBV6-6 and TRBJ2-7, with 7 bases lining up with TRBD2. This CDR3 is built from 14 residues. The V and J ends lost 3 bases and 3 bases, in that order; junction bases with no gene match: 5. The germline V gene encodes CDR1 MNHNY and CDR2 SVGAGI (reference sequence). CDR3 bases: TGTGCCAGCAGTTATTCGGGACTACACTACGAGCAGTACTTC. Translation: CASSYSGLHYEQYF.

The CDR3 region is CAWGARENTEAFF. The CDR3 DNA is TGTGCCTGGGGGGCCCGGGAGAACACTGAAGCTTTCTTT. The chain joins TRBV30 to TRBJ1-1, with a weak D call TRBD1 (5 bases). The CDR3 is 13 residues long. Trimming took off 5 bases at V and 1 base at J, with 11 bases between the two ends. Germline V lookup: CDR1 GTSNPN, CDR2 SVGIG (reference sequence).

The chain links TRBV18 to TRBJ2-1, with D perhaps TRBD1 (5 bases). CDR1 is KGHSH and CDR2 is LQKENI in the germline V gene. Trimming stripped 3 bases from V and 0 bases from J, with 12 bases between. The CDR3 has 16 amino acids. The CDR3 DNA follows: TGTGCCAGCTCACCTGCAGGGCTTAGCTCCTACAATGAGCAGTTCTTC. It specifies CASSPAGLSSYNEQFF.

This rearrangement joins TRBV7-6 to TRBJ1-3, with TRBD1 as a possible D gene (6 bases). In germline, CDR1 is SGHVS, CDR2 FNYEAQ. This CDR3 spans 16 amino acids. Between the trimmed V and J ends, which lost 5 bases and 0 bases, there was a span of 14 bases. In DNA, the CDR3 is TGTGCCAGCAGCCACGACAGGACTAGCTCTGGAAACACCATATATTTT. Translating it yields CASSHDRTSSGNTIYF.

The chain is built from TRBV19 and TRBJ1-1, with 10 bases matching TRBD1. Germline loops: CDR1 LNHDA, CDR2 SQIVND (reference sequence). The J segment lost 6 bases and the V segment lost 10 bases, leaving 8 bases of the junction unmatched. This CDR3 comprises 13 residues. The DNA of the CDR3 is TGTGCCACTCTAGGACAGGGGGGCCCTGAAGCTTTCTTT. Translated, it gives CATLGQGGPEAFF.

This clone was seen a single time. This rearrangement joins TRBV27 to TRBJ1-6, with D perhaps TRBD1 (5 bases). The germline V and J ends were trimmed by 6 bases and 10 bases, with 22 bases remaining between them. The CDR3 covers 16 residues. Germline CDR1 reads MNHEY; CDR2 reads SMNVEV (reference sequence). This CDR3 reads CASRPSSGRQGSPLHF. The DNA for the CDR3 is TGTGCCAGCAGGCCTTCCTCCGGGAGGCAGGGCTCACCCCTCCACTTT.

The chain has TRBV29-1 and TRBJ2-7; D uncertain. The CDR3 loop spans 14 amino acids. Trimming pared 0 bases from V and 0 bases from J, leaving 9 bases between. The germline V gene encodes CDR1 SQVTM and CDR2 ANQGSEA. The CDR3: CSVEERSISYEQYF. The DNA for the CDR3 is TGCAGCGTTGAAGAAAGGAGCATCTCCTACGAGCAGTACTTC.

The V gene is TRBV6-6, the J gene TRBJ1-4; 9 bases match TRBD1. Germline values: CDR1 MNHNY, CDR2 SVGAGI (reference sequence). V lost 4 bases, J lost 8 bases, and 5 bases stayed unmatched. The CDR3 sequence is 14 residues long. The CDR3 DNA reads TGTGCCAGCAGTTCGACAGGGGGACGAGAAAAACTGTTTTTT. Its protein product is CASSSTGGREKLFF.

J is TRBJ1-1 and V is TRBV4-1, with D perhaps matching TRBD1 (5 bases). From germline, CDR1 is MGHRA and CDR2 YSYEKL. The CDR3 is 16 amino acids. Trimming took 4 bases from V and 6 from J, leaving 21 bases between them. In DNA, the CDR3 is TGCGCCAGCAGCCTCGGGAGATCCGGGACGGAAGCTGAAGCTTTCTTT. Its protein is CASSLGRSGTEAEAFF.